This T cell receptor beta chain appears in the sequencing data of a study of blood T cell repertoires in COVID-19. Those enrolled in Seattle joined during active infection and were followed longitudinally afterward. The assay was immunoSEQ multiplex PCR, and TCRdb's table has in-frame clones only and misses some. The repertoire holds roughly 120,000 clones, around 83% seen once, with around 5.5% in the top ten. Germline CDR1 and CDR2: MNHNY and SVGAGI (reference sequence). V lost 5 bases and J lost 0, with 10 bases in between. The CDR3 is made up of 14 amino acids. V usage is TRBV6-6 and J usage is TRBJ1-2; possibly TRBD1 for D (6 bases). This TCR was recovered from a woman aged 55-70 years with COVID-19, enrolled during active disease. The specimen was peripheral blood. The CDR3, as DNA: TGTGCCAGCAGTACCGGGACAACTAACTATGGCTACACCTTC. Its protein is CASSTGTTNYGYTF.